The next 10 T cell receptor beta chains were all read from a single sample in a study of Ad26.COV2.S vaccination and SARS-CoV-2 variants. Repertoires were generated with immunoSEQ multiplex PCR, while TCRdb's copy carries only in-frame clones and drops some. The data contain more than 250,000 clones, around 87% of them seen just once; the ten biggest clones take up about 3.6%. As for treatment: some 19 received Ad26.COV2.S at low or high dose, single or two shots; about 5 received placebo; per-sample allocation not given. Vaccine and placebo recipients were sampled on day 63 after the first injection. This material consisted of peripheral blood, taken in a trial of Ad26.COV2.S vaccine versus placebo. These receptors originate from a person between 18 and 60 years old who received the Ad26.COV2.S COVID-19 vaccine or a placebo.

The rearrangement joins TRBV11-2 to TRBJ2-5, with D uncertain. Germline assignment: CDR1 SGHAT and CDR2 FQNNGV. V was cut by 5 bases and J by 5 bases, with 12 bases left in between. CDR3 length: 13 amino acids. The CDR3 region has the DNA TGTGCCAGCAGCCCGCCAGCTGGGGAGACCCAGTACTTC. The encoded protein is CASSPPAGETQYF.

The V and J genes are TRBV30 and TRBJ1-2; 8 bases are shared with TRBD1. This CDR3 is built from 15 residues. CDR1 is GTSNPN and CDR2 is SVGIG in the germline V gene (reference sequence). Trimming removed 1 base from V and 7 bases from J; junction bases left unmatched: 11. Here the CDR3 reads CAWSAQGAYRRGYTF. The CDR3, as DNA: TGTGCCTGGAGTGCGCAGGGGGCGTATCGTCGTGGCTACACCTTC.

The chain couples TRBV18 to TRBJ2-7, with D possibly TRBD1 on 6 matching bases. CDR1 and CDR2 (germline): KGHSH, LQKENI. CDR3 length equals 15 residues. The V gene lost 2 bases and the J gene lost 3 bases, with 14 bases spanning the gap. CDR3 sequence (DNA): TGTGCCAGCTCACCAGGCGGACAGACTATCTACGAGCAGTACTTC. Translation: CASSPGGQTIYEQYF.

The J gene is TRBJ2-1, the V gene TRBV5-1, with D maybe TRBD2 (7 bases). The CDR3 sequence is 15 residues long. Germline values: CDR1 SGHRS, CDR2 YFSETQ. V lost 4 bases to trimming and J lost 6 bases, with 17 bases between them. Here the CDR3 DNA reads TGCGCCAGCAGCCCCGGGGGCGGGGAGGGCAATGAGCAGTTCTTC. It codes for CASSPGGGEGNEQFF.

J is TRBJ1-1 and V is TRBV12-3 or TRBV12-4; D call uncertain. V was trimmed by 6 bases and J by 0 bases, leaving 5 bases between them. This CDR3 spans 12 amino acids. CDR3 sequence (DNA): TGTGCCAGCAGGTTTATGAACACTGAAGCTTTCTTT. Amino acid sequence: CASRFMNTEAFF.

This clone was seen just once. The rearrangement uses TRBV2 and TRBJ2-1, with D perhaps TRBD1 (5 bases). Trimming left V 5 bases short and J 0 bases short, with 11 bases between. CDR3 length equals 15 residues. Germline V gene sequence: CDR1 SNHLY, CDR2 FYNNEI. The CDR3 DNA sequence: TGTGCCAGCAGTATTCAAGGGGTCTCCTACAATGAGCAGTTCTTC. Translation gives CASSIQGVSYNEQFF.

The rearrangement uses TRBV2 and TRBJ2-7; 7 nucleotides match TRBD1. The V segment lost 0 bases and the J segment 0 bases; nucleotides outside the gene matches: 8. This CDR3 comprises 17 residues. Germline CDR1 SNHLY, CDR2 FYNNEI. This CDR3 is CASSEAPDRASSYEQYF. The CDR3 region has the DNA TGTGCCAGCAGTGAAGCCCCCGACAGGGCAAGCTCCTACGAGCAGTACTTC.

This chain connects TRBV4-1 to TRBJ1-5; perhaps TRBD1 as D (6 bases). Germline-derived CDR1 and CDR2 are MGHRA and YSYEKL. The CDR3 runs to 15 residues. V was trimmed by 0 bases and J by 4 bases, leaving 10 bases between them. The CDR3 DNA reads TGCGCCAGCAGCCAAGAGGGGGCGGTGAATCAGCCCCAGCATTTT. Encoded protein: CASSQEGAVNQPQHF.

The CDR3, as DNA: TGCAGCGTTGAAATAGTCGTAGGGGCCAGGAGCTATGGCTACACCTTC. Translation: CSVEIVVGARSYGYTF. The chain joins TRBV29-1 to TRBJ1-2, with D possibly matching TRBD1 (5 bases). The germline V gene has CDR1 SQVTM and CDR2 ANQGSEA. V gave up 2 bases and J gave up 4 bases, with 20 bases separating them. The CDR3 totals 16 residues.

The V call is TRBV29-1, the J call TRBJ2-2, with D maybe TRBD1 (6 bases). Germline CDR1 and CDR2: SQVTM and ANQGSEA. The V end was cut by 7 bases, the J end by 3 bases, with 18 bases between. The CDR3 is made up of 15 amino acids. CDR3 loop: CSAQKNAGDTGELFF. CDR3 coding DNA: TGCAGCGCCCAAAAGAATGCAGGGGACACCGGGGAGCTGTTTTTT.